Listed below are T cell receptor beta chains from one sample, sequenced in a study of CD8 T cells in Susac syndrome. Each CDR3 protein is one row after TCRdb ran MiXCR on the immunoSEQ multiplex PCR reads. The sample contains 70,000 to 85,000 distinct CDR3 sequences, about 96% of which appear only once. Material: CD8+ T cells from PBMCs. The origin of the receptors is a human donor with Susac syndrome. CDR3s include the opening cysteine and the closing phenylalanine or tryptophan. D genes are given only for firm matches.

D gene,J gene,V gene,CDR3 protein,CDR3 DNA
NA,TRBJ2-2,TRBV29-1,CSVDSQGNTGELFF,TGCAGCGTTGACAGTCAGGGTAACACCGGGGAGCTGTTTTTT
NA,TRBJ2-7,TRBV20-1,CSATPGSSYEQYF,TGCAGTGCTACCCCAGGGAGCTCCTACGAGCAGTACTTC
NA,TRBJ2-7,TRBV9,CASSVGGGSPLDEQYF,TGTGCCAGCAGCGTAGGGGGGGGCTCCCCTCTCGACGAGCAGTACTTC
NA,TRBJ1-5,TRBV4-3,CASSQVWYPGIGPQHF,TGCGCCAGCAGCCAAGTTTGGTACCCAGGGATCGGGCCCCAGCATTTT
NA,TRBJ2-7,TRBV28,CASSLQASYEQYF,TGTGCCAGCAGTTTACAAGCTTCCTACGAGCAGTACTTC
TRBD2,TRBJ2-7,TRBV29-1,CSVGGLLAGSSYEQYF,TGCAGCGTTGGGGGACTACTAGCGGGAAGCTCCTACGAGCAGTACTTC
NA,TRBJ2-1,TRBV5-6,CASSLMSAAEQFF,TGTGCCAGCAGCTTGATGAGCGCTGCCGAGCAGTTCTTC
TRBD2,TRBJ2-1,TRBV6-6,CASRAGVDEQFF,TGTGCCAGCCGAGCGGGAGTCGATGAGCAGTTCTTC
NA,TRBJ1-6,TRBV3-1,CASSQDGSASPLHF,TGTGCCAGCAGCCAAGATGGCTCGGCCTCACCCCTCCACTTT
TRBD1,TRBJ1-5,TRBV4-1,CASSQVDRGGQPQHF,TGCGCCAGCAGCCAGGTAGACAGGGGCGGTCAGCCCCAGCATTTT
TRBD1,TRBJ2-6,TRBV6-5,CASSYRDRDKSGANVLTF,TGTGCCAGCAGTTACCGTGACAGGGATAAGAGTGGGGCCAACGTCCTGACTTTC
TRBD1,TRBJ1-1,TRBV4-1,CASSQQQGQGMNTEAFF,TGCGCCAGCAGCCAACAACAGGGACAGGGGATGAACACTGAAGCTTTCTTT
NA,TRBJ2-1,TRBV29-1,CSGRREPHYNEQFF,TGCAGCGGCAGGAGGGAGCCCCACTACAATGAGCAGTTCTTC
NA,TRBJ2-7,TRBV7-9,CASSSTQAGLGEQYF,TGTGCCAGCAGCTCCACCCAGGCAGGGCTTGGCGAGCAGTACTTC
NA,TRBJ2-5,TRBV7-8,CASSLGAGPSQETQYF,TGTGCCAGCAGCTTAGGGGCAGGACCTAGCCAAGAGACCCAGTACTTC
TRBD1,TRBJ1-2,TRBV24-1,CATGETGNYGYTF,TGTGCCACCGGTGAGACAGGGAACTATGGCTACACCTTC
NA,TRBJ2-7,TRBV20-1,CSARGATFYEQYF,TGCAGTGCTAGAGGTGCCACCTTCTACGAGCAGTACTTC
NA,TRBJ2-5,TRBV4-2,CASEQETQYF,TGTGCCAGTGAGCAAGAGACCCAGTACTTC
TRBD1,TRBJ2-3,TRBV20-1,CSARDYARQGLDTQYF,TGCAGTGCTAGAGATTATGCGAGACAGGGGTTAGATACGCAGTATTTT
NA,TRBJ2-7,TRBV7-9,CASSFDPYEQYF,TGTGCCAGCAGTTTTGACCCTTACGAGCAGTACTTC
NA,TRBJ1-1,TRBV9,CASSAGPGQEAFF,TGTGCCAGCAGCGCCGGACCAGGGCAGGAGGCTTTCTTT
TRBD2,TRBJ2-3,TRBV7-3,CASSPGRGSDTDTQYF,TGTGCCAGCAGCCCAGGGAGGGGCTCAGACACAGATACGCAGTATTTT
TRBD2,TRBJ2-1,TRBV29-1,CSVEDRRTSSYNEQFF,TGCAGCGTTGAAGATCGAAGGACTAGCTCCTACAATGAGCAGTTCTTC
NA,TRBJ2-7,TRBV29-1,CSVEDRSGWDYEQYF,TGCAGCGTTGAAGATCGGTCAGGGTGGGACTACGAGCAGTACTTC
TRBD1,TRBJ2-1,TRBV7-6,CASTGDSPYNEQFF,TGTGCCAGCACAGGGGACAGCCCCTACAATGAGCAGTTCTTC
NA,TRBJ2-5,TRBV6-2/TRBV6-3,CASSHLLAQETQYF,TGTGCCAGCAGTCACCTCCTTGCCCAAGAGACCCAGTACTTC
TRBD2,TRBJ2-2,TRBV11-2,CASSPMGTSALWSNTGELFF,TGTGCCAGCAGCCCCATGGGGACTAGCGCCCTATGGTCGAACACCGGGGAGCTGTTTTTT